This T cell receptor (beta chain) emerged from a study of T cells in localized non-small cell lung cancer (dated by TCRdb to about 2020). For context, the study as a whole: The study analyzed T cell repertoires of 236 early-stage NSCLC patients, comparing tumors and uninvolved tumor-adjacent lungs. Of the NSCLC patients, 120 to 150 were male and approximately 100 were female, and the mean age was approximately 66 years. The cohort consisted of roughly 240 treatment-naive NSCLC patients whose localized lung tumors had been resected.

V drops 3 bases and J drops 4 bases, leaving 13 bases in between. The CDR3 sequence holds 14 residues, the cysteine and phenylalanine included. CDR3 DNA only is kept here, 42 bases in frame from base 1. Per the germline V gene, SGDLS is the CDR1 and YYNGEE is the CDR2. TCR beta CDR3 regions were sequenced from DNA using the immunoSEQ Assay. Turning to the authors' computational methods: To compute T cell density, TCR beta template counts were normalized to usable DNA, which was estimated by amplifying housekeeping genes. The preseqR package was used to estimate richness by extrapolating to 400,000 templates for PBMC samples and to 120,000 templates for tissue samples. Clonality was defined by subtracting Pielou's evenness from one. Differential abundance testing on productive amino-acid clonotypes, with a minimum total count of 5 and an alpha of 0.1, was used to identify tissue-enriched TCRs. The Jaccard Index and the Morisita Overlap Index were used to measure how much the repertoires overlapped between compartments. TCR beta CDR3s were clustered by GLIPH together with public tetramer-defined viral CDR3s, and at least three viral sequences plus V-gene enrichment were required for viral motifs. TCRdb mirrors the immuneACCESS table, restricted to in-frame sequences. Some clones are absent from its copies; in checked studies, under half trace to an unresolved V gene, and the reason for the others is unknown. From that table come the V and J calls and clone size; the DNA was used to work out D and trimming. In all, the sample holds some 2,600 clones, and 25% to 30% of those were seen once. Of the sample, more than 10% falls within the top ten clones.

This clone is medium-sized (0.01 to 0.1%). It lacks a known antigen. Per-base qualities were not stored, and no clone one base away is much larger. At diagnosis, peripheral blood, uninvolved tumor-adjacent lung and tumor were collected and stored as a combination of fresh-frozen and FFPE material. On the study overall, not on this receptor specifically: Uninvolved tumor-adjacent lung showed the highest T cell clonality, higher than tumor, which suggests more focused antigenic responses in the uninvolved tumor-adjacent lung. Since the design was exploratory, TCR variables were selected using unadjusted p-values with no false-discovery rate correction. Higher T cell density in blood was associated with longer overall survival, whereas higher clonality in adjacent lung was associated with shorter survival. Of the top 100 tumor clones, a median of 57 were detected in paired uninvolved adjacent lung; some 28 were also among that lung's top 100. Because multi-region tumor sequencing was not done, intratumor heterogeneity could not be ruled out.

The clonotype was recovered from a man aged 18-55 years with stage I lung adenocarcinoma. The starting material was lung tumor tissue, obtained before any cancer treatment. The chain is made from TRBV9 and TRBJ1-1; a weak D assignment points to TRBD1 (5 bases agree). At the DNA level, the sequence is TGTGCCAGCAGCGCAGGGAGTAAGGGCACTGAAGCTTTCTTT. The encoded protein is CASSAGSKGTEAFF.